This T cell receptor (beta chain) originates from a study of blood T cells in healthy people across ages (dated by TCRdb to about 2015). About the investigation overall: In model experiments, template switching captured roughly one uniquely barcoded TCR beta cDNA molecule for every two T cells. Using deep sequencing normalized with unique cDNA molecular identifiers, the study measured how TCR beta repertoire diversity changes with age. The donors were divided into four age groups: young (average approximately 17 years), middle-aged (about 39), aged (roughly 60) and long-lived (82). To avoid experimental bias, donors of different ages were spread randomly across the sequencing lanes. Two additional independent replicas of 1 million unique cDNA reads from the same blood draw were analyzed for two donors (one aged 18 to 30 and one aged 80 or older). Here is what the overall study found, with its caveats: Observed TCR beta diversity per million T cells fell roughly linearly with age, and a significant reduction was already apparent by age approximately 40. Compared with the aged group, more naive CD4+ T cells, fewer expanded clones and increased TCR diversity were shown by the long-lived group, suggesting age selection. A strong correlation was found between observed TCR beta diversity and the percentage of naive T cells measured by flow cytometry. Bulk unsorted PBMC profiling prevented conclusive comparison of naive and antigen-experienced compartments. Donor CMV infection status was unknown, potentially confounding age-related changes in expanded clonotypes. Estimates of total diversity based on one million sequenced T cells were considered lower bounds and underestimates.

Libraries were constructed by 5' RACE. Sequenced using an Illumina HiSeq 2500. The second PCR ran for roughly 7 to 12 cycles and used a J-beta primer mix along with a sample-barcoded 5' primer. A template-switch 5' adaptor carrying 12 random nucleotides introduced a unique molecular identifier onto each TCR beta cDNA molecule. At least 2.5 million CDR3-containing paired-end reads were obtained from each sample. First-strand cDNA was synthesized from all RNA with the Mint cDNA synthesis kit, primed by a TRBC-specific oligonucleotide. Following uracil-DNA glycosylase treatment, a first 18-cycle PCR with universal primers M1SS and BC2_uni_R was performed on all cDNA. Turning to the authors' computational methods: For normalization, 1 million high-quality reads, each with a distinct molecular identifier, were randomly selected from each sample. Reads sharing molecular identifiers were discarded rather than binned into consensus sequences. MiTCR, run with a Q25 quality threshold and the strictest error-elimination algorithm, handled CDR3 identification, clonotype clustering and error correction. Lower-bound total TCR beta diversity was estimated with a nonparametric unseen species model using Euler transformation. Starting from the raw public reads, TCRdb applied fastp trimming at Q25, assembled clones with MiXCR and retained in-frame beta chains. CDR3 protein duplicates are merged, each entry listing the most common genes and DNA. TCRdb's processing, not the authors' own work, is the source of the V and J calls. The sample has over 1,500,000 distinct CDR3 sequences on record, around 48% of them singletons. Less than 2.5% of the sample is in the top ten clones.

Of note for this clonotype: Its target antigen remains unknown. The record has no base qualities; no much larger clone is one base away.

Systemically healthy Caucasian individuals from Russia, about 38 in total and aged roughly 6 to 90 years, were included as donors. Each donor gave ten milliliters of peripheral blood, collected into EDTA-treated Vacutainer tubes. Ficoll-Paque density-gradient centrifugation was used to isolate PBMCs, with at least 7 million per sample. Total RNA, at least 6 micrograms per sample, was extracted from PBMCs with Trizol reagent. Naive CD45RAhigh/CD27high T cell percentages were measured by flow cytometry on a PBMC aliquot from every donor. CDR1 and CDR2, looked up from the germline V gene, are MNHEY and SVGEGT. V is pruned by 6 bases and J by 5 bases, leaving 13 bases of the junction without a gene match. The CDR3 runs 17 amino acids, cysteine and phenylalanine included. Only the CDR3 DNA stays, 51 bases, in frame from base 1.

The material sequenced was blood. This sequence originates from a woman aged 35 to 49 in good health. The sequence joins TRBV6-2 or TRBV6-3 to TRBJ1-1; 12 bases in the middle match TRBD1. The CDR3 has the sequence CASSPPRDRGRGTEAFF. The nucleotide sequence reads as follows: TGTGCCAGCAGCCCCCCGCGGGACAGGGGGCGAGGAACTGAAGCTTTCTTT.